This TCR beta chain originates from a study of CD4 T cells in relation to SARS-CoV-2 and coronaviruses. Note on this clone: Its antigen remains unknown.

Clones were sequenced by immunoSEQ multiplex PCR, and TCRdb holds only the in-frame ones, with some missing. The table records roughly 15,000 clones, about 80% of them present only once. The unexposed donors gave CD4+ T cells in about 2010-2019, prior to COVID-19. CD4+ T cells were isolated from the cells after 10 days of culture. The CDR3 is 15 residues long. Trimming stripped 4 bases from V and 0 bases from J, with 9 bases between. Germline assignment: CDR1 LNHDA and CDR2 SQIVND (reference sequence). The receptor was derived from a human donor in good health. Sample: CD4+ T cells from PBMCs, cultured in vitro. V gene TRBV19 combines with J gene TRBJ1-4, with TRBD1 as a possible D gene (5 bases). DNA for the CDR3: TGTGCCAGTAGTACCTCGACAGCAACTAATGAAAAACTGTTTTTT. As protein: CASSTSTATNEKLFF.